This TCR beta chain was sequenced in a study of blood T cells in healthy people across ages. A second PCR, run for about 7 to 11 cycles, used a sample-barcoded 5' primer plus a J-beta primer mix. TCRdb fed the 5' RACE reads into MiXCR, producing one record per CDR3 protein. The sample yields 850,000 to 1,000,000 distinct CDR3 sequences, roughly 47% seen once. This CDR3 has 14 amino acids. The V end was cut by 3 bases, the J end by 2 bases, with 10 bases between. Germline CDR1 and CDR2: ENHRY and SYGVKD. V is TRBV10-3 and J is TRBJ2-5, with unresolved D. Sequenced material: blood. This receptor was obtained from a woman aged 55 to 70 in good health. CDR3 sequence: CAISDAWSQETQYF. For the CDR3, the DNA is TGTGCCATCAGTGATGCCTGGTCACAAGAGACCCAGTACTTC.